Sequencing of this T cell receptor (beta chain) was carried out in a study of technical replicates of blood from several donors. CDR1 MNHEY and CDR2 SMNVEV come from the germline V gene (reference sequence). The CDR3 sequence is 14 residues long. With V trimmed by 5 bases and J by 4 bases, 4 bases remained unmatched. Sequencing was performed with immunoSEQ multiplex PCR; in TCRdb, only in-frame clones are kept and a portion is missing. The sample records tens of thousands of clones, 91% being singletons. What was sequenced was T cells isolated from PBMCs. This rearrangement joins TRBV27 to TRBJ2-1, with 8 bases lining up with TRBD2. This TCR came from a human donor in good health. Some clones in this sample may be carry-over from other donors' samples. The CDR3 bases are TGTGCCAGCAGTCCGGGACTAGGATACAATGAGCAGTTCTTC. This encodes CASSPGLGYNEQFF.